The entry below describes one T cell receptor (beta chain). This record comes from a study of blood T cell repertoires in COVID-19. The repertoire was sequenced with immunoSEQ multiplex PCR; TCRdb's copy has only in-frame clones and lacks some. Among roughly 300,000 clones listed, 87% were seen once. Sequencing was performed on PBMCs or T cells enriched from blood (not recorded which). The sequence derives from a woman in her twenties or thirties who had recovered from COVID-19.

The CDR3, as DNA: TGTGCCAGCAGTTTGTCCAGGGGACGTGAAAAACTGTTTTTT. Amino acid sequence: CASSLSRGREKLFF. The V and J genes are TRBV28 and TRBJ1-4; weak D call: TRBD1 (6 bases). CDR3 length: 14 residues. The germline V gene has CDR1 MDHEN and CDR2 SYDVKM. The germline V and J ends were trimmed by 3 bases and 7 bases, with 12 bases remaining between them.